These T cell receptor beta chains were read from a single sample in a study of CD8+ T cells in alopecia areata. This table comes from immunoSEQ multiplex PCR, and its TCRdb copy is limited to in-frame clones, with some not included. The sample lists around 100,000 clones, just over 70% occurring once. The sample here was CD8+ T cells sorted from blood, taken between weeks 43 and 45, from a patient treated with tofacitinib. Receptors were obtained from a human donor with alopecia areata. The CDR3 runs from the conserved cysteine through the conserved F or W. A D gene is named only where the DNA matches it firmly. Not all rows give a size; the values are once, few, many and, for expanded clones, a class.

CDR3	DNA	V	size	length	D	J
CASSASGLNTEAFF	TGTGCCAGCAGTGCATCCGGGTTGAACACTGAAGCTTTCTTT	TRBV27	.	14	.	TRBJ1-1
CASSVGRDGEAFF	TGTGCCAGTAGTGTCGGGCGCGACGGTGAAGCTTTCTTT	TRBV19	.	13	.	TRBJ1-1
CASRGGDGGYTF	TGTGCCAGCAGAGGGGGGGACGGTGGCTACACCTTC	TRBV25-1	.	12	.	TRBJ1-2
CASSQTVRGIEKLFF	TGCGCCAGCAGTCAAACCGTGCGGGGGATTGAAAAACTGTTTTTT	TRBV4-1	.	15	.	TRBJ1-4
CSVNGKANEQFF	TGCAGCGTTAATGGAAAAGCGAACGAGCAGTTCTTC	TRBV29-1	.	12	.	TRBJ2-1
CSVEDKGAF	TGCAGCGTTGAAGACAAAGGGGCCTTC	TRBV29-1	.	9	.	TRBJ1-2
CASSAGPTGNQPQHF	TGTGCCAGCAGTGCTGGTCCAACGGGCAATCAGCCCCAGCATTTT	TRBV6-1	.	15	.	TRBJ1-5
CASSPGGTGGYNEQFF	TGTGCCAGCAGTCCCGGGGGGACAGGCGGTTACAATGAGCAGTTCTTC	TRBV27	.	16	.	TRBJ2-1
CASKEGGDGANVLTF	TGTGCCAGCAAAGAAGGAGGGGACGGGGCCAACGTCCTGACTTTC	TRBV6-1	.	15	.	TRBJ2-6
CASSESGGRADTQYF	TGCGCCAGCAGTGAGTCAGGGGGTCGGGCAGATACGCAGTATTTT	TRBV10-1	.	15	.	TRBJ2-3
CASSASGGKEQFF	TGTGCCAGTAGTGCAAGCGGGGGAAAAGAGCAGTTCTTC	TRBV19	.	13	TRBD2	TRBJ2-1
CSVFQGNEQYF	TGCAGCGTCTTTCAGGGGAACGAGCAGTACTTC	TRBV29-1	.	11	.	TRBJ2-7
CASSSQKYEQFF	TGTGCCAGCAGCTCCCAGAAATATGAGCAGTTCTTC	TRBV7-9	.	12	.	TRBJ2-1
CASSGRDRGYQETQYF	TGTGCCAGCAGTGGGAGGGACAGGGGGTACCAAGAGACCCAGTACTTC	TRBV27	.	16	TRBD1	TRBJ2-5
CASSLTGVEETQYF	TGTGCCAGCAGTCTAACAGGGGTTGAAGAGACCCAGTACTTC	TRBV6-5	.	14	TRBD1	TRBJ2-5
CSVELGANEQYF	TGCAGCGTTGAGCTGGGGGCAAACGAGCAGTACTTC	TRBV29-1	.	12	.	TRBJ2-7
CASSPGHEQFF	TGCGCCAGCAGCCCCGGGCATGAGCAGTTCTTC	TRBV5-1	few	11	.	TRBJ2-1
CSAEGGGPYEQYF	TGCAGCGCCGAGGGTGGGGGTCCCTACGAGCAGTACTTC	TRBV29-1	.	13	.	TRBJ2-7
CASSDVAGGIHEQYF	TGTGCCAGCAGCGATGTAGCGGGGGGGATCCACGAGCAGTACTTC	TRBV9	.	15	TRBD2	TRBJ2-7
CAISESIENTEQYNEQFF	TGTGCCATCAGTGAGTCGATCGAGAATACAGAACAATACAATGAGCAGTTCTTC	TRBV10-3	.	18	.	TRBJ2-1
CASRERTAHQPQHF	TGTGCCAGCAGGGAGAGGACAGCCCATCAGCCCCAGCATTTT	TRBV2	.	14	.	TRBJ1-5
CASSQGLNNEQFF	TGCGCCAGCAGCCAAGGACTAAACAATGAGCAGTTCTTC	TRBV4-3	medium-sized	13	.	TRBJ2-1
CASSALTSGGAGEQFF	TGCGCCAGCAGTGCTCTTACTAGCGGGGGGGCCGGTGAGCAGTTCTTC	TRBV10-2	.	16	TRBD2	TRBJ2-1
CASTTESGANVLTF	TGTGCCAGCACAACCGAGTCTGGGGCCAACGTCCTGACTTTC	TRBV9	few	14	.	TRBJ2-6
CAWSEWDRSLSTNEKLFF	TGTGCCTGGAGTGAATGGGACAGATCTTTGTCAACTAATGAAAAACTGTTTTTT	TRBV30	.	18	TRBD1	TRBJ1-4
CASSQEGGRDEQYF	TGTGCCAGCAGCCAAGAGGGGGGCCGGGACGAGCAGTACTTC	TRBV14	.	14	.	TRBJ2-7
CASSPDRGPLQYF	TGTGCCAGCAGCCCGGACAGGGGGCCCCTTCAGTACTTC	TRBV13	.	13	TRBD1	TRBJ2-7
CASDRGQESEQYF	TGTGCCTCTGACAGGGGGCAAGAGAGCGAGCAGTACTTC	TRBV30	.	13	TRBD1	TRBJ2-7
CASSFGTGGIYEQYF	TGTGCCAGCAGCTTTGGGACAGGGGGAATCTACGAGCAGTACTTC	TRBV11-2	.	15	TRBD1	TRBJ2-7
CASSLPQGAHGYTF	TGTGCCAGCAGCTTACCGCAGGGGGCGCACGGCTACACCTTC	TRBV7-2	.	14	TRBD1	TRBJ1-2
CASSSHQTLGNEQFF	TGTGCCAGCAGCTCCCATCAAACACTAGGAAATGAGCAGTTCTTC	TRBV7-2	.	15	.	TRBJ2-1
CSGGEGYEQYF	TGCAGCGGCGGGGAAGGGTACGAGCAGTACTTC	TRBV29-1	.	11	.	TRBJ2-7
CSVETTGRLEGYTF	TGCAGCGTTGAAACGACAGGCCGTCTAGAGGGCTACACCTTC	TRBV29-1	few	14	.	TRBJ1-2
CASSLRGEGLQETQYF	TGTGCCAGCAGTTTAAGGGGGGAAGGGCTACAAGAGACCCAGTACTTC	TRBV28	.	16	.	TRBJ2-5
CASSPRRDREGVKAFF	TGTGCCAGCAGCCCAAGAAGGGACAGGGAGGGGGTTAAAGCTTTCTTT	TRBV7-9	once	16	TRBD1	TRBJ1-1
CATSAGPNNSPLHF	TGTGCCACCAGCGCAGGCCCGAATAATTCACCCCTCCACTTT	TRBV15	.	14	.	TRBJ1-6
CASSHDGSRAVGYTF	TGTGCCAGCAGCCACGACGGTTCTCGGGCGGTCGGCTACACCTTC	TRBV6-6	few	15	.	TRBJ1-2
CAWSDPGQGREQYF	TGTGCCTGGAGTGACCCGGGACAGGGTCGCGAGCAGTACTTC	TRBV30	.	14	TRBD1	TRBJ2-7
CATSRDSGNTGELFF	TGTGCCACCAGCAGAGATTCGGGAAACACCGGGGAGCTGTTTTTT	TRBV15	.	15	.	TRBJ2-2
CASSLGTGVDTEAFF	TGTGCCAGCAGCTTAGGGACAGGGGTCGACACTGAAGCTTTCTTT	TRBV11-2	.	15	TRBD1	TRBJ1-1
CASSPAVAGGLATGELFF	TGTGCCAGCAGCCCTGCCGTAGCGGGGGGGCTAGCCACCGGGGAGCTGTTTTTT	TRBV7-8	.	18	TRBD2	TRBJ2-2
CASRPPGQGLNTEAFF	TGTGCCAGCAGACCTCCGGGACAGGGGCTGAACACTGAAGCTTTCTTT	TRBV6-6	.	16	TRBD1	TRBJ1-1
CASSATGASYEQYF	TGTGCCAGCAGCGCGACAGGGGCATCCTACGAGCAGTACTTC	TRBV27	.	14	TRBD1	TRBJ2-7
CASSFQRGHEQFF	TGCGCCAGCAGCTTTCAGCGGGGGCATGAGCAGTTCTTC	TRBV5-1	.	13	TRBD2	TRBJ2-1
CASSHHGGAETGELFF	TGTGCCAGCAGCCACCATGGGGGGGCAGAGACCGGGGAGCTGTTTTTT	TRBV9	.	16	.	TRBJ2-2
CASSTSVSTNTGELFF	TGCGCCAGCAGCACCAGCGTGTCTACGAACACCGGGGAGCTGTTTTTT	TRBV4-3	.	16	.	TRBJ2-2
CASSYSRAGEQFF	TGTGCCAGCAGTTACAGCAGGGCGGGTGAGCAGTTCTTC	TRBV6-5	few	13	.	TRBJ2-1
CASSLVGRQTYTDTQYF	TGCGCCAGCAGCTTGGTAGGTCGACAGACCTACACAGATACGCAGTATTTT	TRBV5-1	.	17	.	TRBJ2-3
CASSPGSGAFF	TGTGCCAGTAGCCCAGGGAGCGGAGCTTTCTTT	TRBV19	.	11	.	TRBJ1-1
CASSETYEQYF	TGTGCCAGCAGTGAGACCTACGAGCAGTACTTC	TRBV25-1	few	11	.	TRBJ2-7
CASSQEWGGADTQYF	TGCGCCAGCAGCCAAGAATGGGGCGGCGCAGATACGCAGTATTTT	TRBV4-1	.	15	.	TRBJ2-3
CASSPRQRTEQYF	TGTGCCAGCAGCCCAAGACAACGAACAGAGCAGTACTTC	TRBV9	.	13	.	TRBJ2-7
CASSMGQGLRSPLHF	TGTGCCAGCAGCATGGGACAGGGTTTGAGATCACCCCTCCACTTT	TRBV13	many	15	TRBD1	TRBJ1-6
CASSLSTGELFF	TGTGCCAGCAGCTTAAGCACCGGGGAGCTGTTTTTT	TRBV7-9	few	12	.	TRBJ2-2
CASSQGTGNYEAFF	TGCGCCAGCAGCCAAGGGACAGGGAATTATGAAGCTTTCTTT	TRBV4-3	few	14	TRBD1	TRBJ1-1
CASSSRQNTGELFF	TGTGCCAGCAGCTCAAGACAGAACACCGGGGAGCTGTTTTTT	TRBV9	.	14	.	TRBJ2-2
CSVPWEGSSGANVLTF	TGCAGCGTGCCATGGGAGGGAAGCTCTGGGGCCAACGTCCTGACTTTC	TRBV29-1	.	16	TRBD2	TRBJ2-6